This TCR beta chain was documented in a study of early T cells in non-severe SARS-CoV-2 infection (dated by TCRdb to the early 2020s). As for the study more broadly: Bulk RNA from unsorted whole blood was used for TCR sequencing, so alpha and beta chains could not be paired.

In its sample, this clonotype was seen many times. Its antigen is currently not known. There are no base qualities to consult, and no much larger clone falls within one base. What the study reported, not specific to this receptor: VDJdb matching was skewed toward anti-spike CD8 responses, so virus-specific expansions were likely underestimated and private and CD4 specificities were missed.

CDR1 and CDR2 (SGHRS, YFSETQ) derive from the germline V gene. At the junction V is shortened by 4 bases and J by 5 bases, with 12 bases in between. The CDR3 sequence holds 13 residues, the cysteine and phenylalanine included. CDR3 DNA only is kept here, 39 bases in frame from base 1. The receptor library was made with 5' RACE. The instrument was a NextSeq 500. Unique molecular identifiers were attached to individual cDNA molecules in the TCR library protocol so that sequencing error and PCR bias could be corrected. TCR alpha and beta chains were both sequenced, and the abundances of alpha and beta sequences in each sample were closely correlated with each other. Per the authors' processing: Decombinator V4 was used to annotate TCR sequences for V gene, J gene and CDR3. TCRs were defined as expanded if a significant change between any two time points was detected under a Poisson model with p below 0.0001. TCR abundances were normalised to the total number of TCRs sequenced in each sample and reported as counts per million. TRAV1-2 paired with TRAJ12, TRAJ20 or TRAJ33 defined MAIT TCRs, while TRAV10 paired with TRAJ18 defined iNKT TCRs. VDJdb, accessed on 1 November 2021, was searched for TCRs annotated for CMV, EBV and SARS-CoV-2, and TCRs annotated for more than one antigen were excluded. Using fastp at Q25 and MiXCR, TCRdb reprocessed the public reads and kept productive beta chains. One record per CDR3 amino acid sequence lists the most common genes and DNA. Here the V and J calls rest on TCRdb's processing, not on the authors' analysis. The sample yields around 70,000 distinct CDR3 sequences; 10% to 15% were counted once. The top ten hold around 4.3% of the sample.

The study was a case-control design nested within a healthcare worker cohort in London, UK, with weekly nasopharyngeal swab PCR tests and blood sampling. Healthcare workers were recruited between 23 and 31 March 2020, during the week of the UK lockdown, and were followed weekly for up to about 16 weeks. This sequence originates from an adult who was a healthcare worker with PCR-confirmed SARS-CoV-2 infection or an uninfected control (not recorded which). The rearranged segments are TRBV5-1 and TRBJ2-5, and possibly TRBD2, on 5 matching bases. The sequenced sample consisted of whole blood. The CDR3 loop reads CASSPGIAETQYF. In nucleotide form, the sequence is TGCGCCAGCAGCCCGGGAATAGCTGAGACCCAGTACTTC. Here the CDR3 is joined to the reference TRBV5-1 and TRBJ2-5 genes, and the full variable domain is: KAGVTQTPRYLIKTRGQQVTLSCSPISGHRSVSWYQQTPGQGLQFLFEYFSETQRNKGNFPGRFSGRQFSNSRSEMNVSTLELGDSALYLCASSPGIAETQYFGPGTRLLVL.